A single T cell receptor (beta chain) is shown here with its context. Clones were read by immunoSEQ multiplex PCR, and TCRdb kept only the in-frame ones, dropping some. Among 75,000 to 90,000 clones listed, about 82% were seen once. This sample was included in a study of blood T cell repertoires in COVID-19. Germline-derived CDR1 and CDR2 are SGHNT and YYREEE (reference sequence). This CDR3 is built from 13 residues. Trimming cost V 6 bases and J 5 bases, with 14 bases left between them. The source of this sequence is a man aged 80 or over with active or convalescent COVID-19. Material: peripheral blood. This sequence joins TRBV5-4 and TRBJ1-1, with D uncertain. The CDR3 here is CASKYGSFTEAFF. CDR3 nucleotide sequence: TGTGCCAGCAAATATGGGAGTTTTACTGAAGCTTTCTTT.